This is a list of T cell receptor beta chains from one sample in a study of T-cell memory formation after mild COVID-19. TCRdb re-derived calls from the 5' RACE reads in MiXCR, one entry per CDR3 protein. Of roughly 400,000 distinct CDR3 sequences in the sample, 20% to 25% are singletons; the top ten hold roughly 8.7%. The sequencing sample was made of PBMCs or a T cell subset sorted from them (not recorded which). These receptors were taken from an adult woman who had mild COVID-19 (a few samples of this study predate the infection). Cell type and time point are not known. The CDR3 runs from the conserved cysteine through the conserved F or W. The D gene is left open where the match is weak. Some rows mark clone size as missing; the rest say once, few, many or name a class of expanded clone.

J gene: TRBJ2-5; V gene: TRBV11-1; clone size: few; D gene: NA; CDR3 protein: CASSQNDRQETQYF; CDR3 DNA: TGTGCCAGCAGCCAAAACGACAGACAAGAGACCCAGTACTTC
J gene: TRBJ2-3; V gene: TRBV10-3; clone size: few; D gene: TRBD1; CDR3 protein: CAIRRTGGNTDTQYF; CDR3 DNA: TGTGCCATCAGAAGGACAGGGGGCAACACAGATACGCAGTATTTT
J gene: TRBJ2-7; V gene: TRBV3-1; clone size: few; D gene: NA; CDR3 protein: CASSQDQGISYEQYF; CDR3 DNA: TGTGCCAGCAGCCAAGATCAGGGAATCTCCTACGAGCAGTACTTC
J gene: TRBJ2-1; V gene: TRBV12-3/TRBV12-4; clone size: NA; D gene: TRBD2; CDR3 protein: CASSVRSGLALNEQFF; CDR3 DNA: TGTGCCAGCAGTGTACGATCGGGACTAGCGTTAAATGAGCAGTTCTTC
J gene: TRBJ1-1; V gene: TRBV7-8; clone size: NA; D gene: TRBD1; CDR3 protein: CASSLWELTTIGGLNTEAFF; CDR3 DNA: TGTGCCAGCAGCTTATGGGAGCTTACCACCATAGGGGGCCTGAACACTGAAGCTTTCTTT
J gene: TRBJ1-5; V gene: TRBV12-3/TRBV12-4; clone size: NA; D gene: NA; CDR3 protein: CASTLGPVEGPQHF; CDR3 DNA: TGTGCCAGCACCCTTGGCCCCGTCGAGGGGCCCCAGCATTTT
J gene: TRBJ2-7; V gene: TRBV7-8; clone size: many; D gene: NA; CDR3 protein: CASSHSSYEQYF; CDR3 DNA: TGTGCCAGCAGCCATTCCTCCTACGAGCAGTACTTC
J gene: TRBJ2-3; V gene: TRBV7-6; clone size: NA; D gene: NA; CDR3 protein: CASSGRQDTQYF; CDR3 DNA: TGTGCCAGCAGCGGGCGACAAGATACGCAGTATTTT
J gene: TRBJ1-1; V gene: TRBV7-9; clone size: NA; D gene: NA; CDR3 protein: CASEWVSEAFF; CDR3 DNA: TGTGCCAGCGAGTGGGTCTCTGAAGCTTTCTTT
J gene: TRBJ2-2; V gene: TRBV24-1; clone size: few; D gene: NA; CDR3 protein: CATSVMENTGELFF; CDR3 DNA: TGTGCCACCAGTGTAATGGAGAACACCGGGGAGCTGTTTTTT
J gene: TRBJ2-5; V gene: TRBV30; clone size: few; D gene: NA; CDR3 protein: CAWSLPPLVETQYF; CDR3 DNA: TGTGCCTGGAGCCTCCCGCCTCTCGTAGAGACCCAGTACTTC
J gene: TRBJ2-1; V gene: TRBV5-1; clone size: few; D gene: TRBD2; CDR3 protein: CASSPNDLGLANNEQFF; CDR3 DNA: TGCGCCAGCAGCCCAAATGACCTCGGACTAGCAAACAATGAGCAGTTCTTC
J gene: TRBJ1-5; V gene: TRBV7-2; clone size: few; D gene: NA; CDR3 protein: CASSYDSSNQPQHF; CDR3 DNA: TGTGCCAGCAGCTACGACAGTAGCAATCAGCCCCAGCATTTT
J gene: TRBJ2-2; V gene: TRBV7-8; clone size: NA; D gene: TRBD2; CDR3 protein: CASSLAASGSGFTGELFF; CDR3 DNA: TGTGCCAGCAGCTTAGCGGCGAGCGGGAGCGGTTTTACCGGGGAGCTGTTTTTT
J gene: TRBJ1-2; V gene: TRBV12-3/TRBV12-4; clone size: few; D gene: NA; CDR3 protein: CASSLEPLYPGRKSNYGYTF; CDR3 DNA: TGTGCCAGCAGTTTAGAACCCTTGTATCCGGGACGGAAGAGCAACTATGGCTACACCTTC
J gene: TRBJ1-1; V gene: TRBV20-1; clone size: few; D gene: NA; CDR3 protein: CSALQLNTEAFF; CDR3 DNA: TGCAGTGCCCTACAGCTGAACACTGAAGCTTTCTTT
J gene: TRBJ1-4; V gene: TRBV5-6; clone size: NA; D gene: NA; CDR3 protein: CASSLDPNSTEASEKLFF; CDR3 DNA: TGTGCCAGCAGCTTGGATCCGAACAGTACAGAGGCCAGCGAAAAACTGTTTTTT
J gene: TRBJ2-5; V gene: TRBV11-2; clone size: many; D gene: TRBD2; CDR3 protein: CASSLGPGGETQYF; CDR3 DNA: TGTGCCAGCAGCTTAGGTCCGGGAGGGGAGACCCAGTACTTC